This entry features one T cell receptor beta chain sequence. TCRdb's copy holds only in-frame clones and misses some; the assay was immunoSEQ multiplex PCR. The table has 140,000 or so clones, about 91% seen once; the top ten hold about 3.2%. These data belong to a study of control samples from healthy donors and cancer patients. The CDR3 totals 14 residues. The V gene end was trimmed by 5 bases and the J gene end by 3 bases; junction bases not matched to a gene: 4. CDR1 is MNHEY, CDR2 SVGAGI, per germline. This clonotype originated in a man under 40 in good health. The source material was blood. The chain couples TRBV6-5 to TRBJ1-5; 7 nucleotides agree with TRBD1. The CDR3: CASSHRGANQPQHF. The CDR3 DNA reads as TGTGCCAGCAGTCACAGGGGCGCCAATCAGCCCCAGCATTTT.